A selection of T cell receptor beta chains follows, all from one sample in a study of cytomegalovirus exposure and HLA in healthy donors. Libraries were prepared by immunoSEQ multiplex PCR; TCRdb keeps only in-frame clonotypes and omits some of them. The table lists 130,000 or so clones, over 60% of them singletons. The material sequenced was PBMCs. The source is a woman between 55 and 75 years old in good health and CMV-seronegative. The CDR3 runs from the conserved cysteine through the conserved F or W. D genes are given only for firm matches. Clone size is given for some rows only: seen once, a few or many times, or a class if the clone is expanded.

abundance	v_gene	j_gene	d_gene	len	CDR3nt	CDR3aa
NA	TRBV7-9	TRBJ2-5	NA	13	TGTTCCAGCAGCTTAGCAGCGTTGCCGACCCAGTACTTC	CSSSLAALPTQYF
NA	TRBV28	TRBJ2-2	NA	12	TGTGCCACCACCCCGGGGATCGGGGAGCTGTTTTTT	CATTPGIGELFF
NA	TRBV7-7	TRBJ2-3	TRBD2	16	TGTGCCAGCAGCTCTGGGGGAGGGCCTTCAGGGGATACGCAGTATTTT	CASSSGGGPSGDTQYF
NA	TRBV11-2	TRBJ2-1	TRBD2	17	TGTGCCAGCAGCCCCCTAGGGGGTAGCGGGGGGGCGTACGAGCAGTTCTTC	CASSPLGGSGGAYEQFF
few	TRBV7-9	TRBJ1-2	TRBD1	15	TGTGCCAGCAGCTTGAGGACAGGGGGAAGTGATGGCTACACCTTC	CASSLRTGGSDGYTF
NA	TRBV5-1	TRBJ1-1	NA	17	TGCGCCAGCAGCTTGGGAGCGGGGGCCCTTCTGAACACTGAAGCTTTCTTT	CASSLGAGALLNTEAFF
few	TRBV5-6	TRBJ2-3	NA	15	TGTGCCAGCAGCTTTCTCCGAACTAGCACAGATACGCAGTATTTT	CASSFLRTSTDTQYF
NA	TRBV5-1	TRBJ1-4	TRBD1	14	TGCGCCAGCAGCCCCCCAGGGGGCGGAGAAAAACTGTTTTTT	CASSPPGGGEKLFF
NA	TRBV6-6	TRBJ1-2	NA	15	TGTGCCAGCAGTTTGGGACAACTCGCTAACTATGGCTACACCTTC	CASSLGQLANYGYTF
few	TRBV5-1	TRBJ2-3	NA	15	TGCGCCAGCAGCTTGGAGGCAGGGGAACGGGATACGCAGTATTTT	CASSLEAGERDTQYF
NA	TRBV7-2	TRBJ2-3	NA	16	TGTGCCAGCAGCTTAGACGGGGGACGAAGCACAGATACGCAGTATTTT	CASSLDGGRSTDTQYF
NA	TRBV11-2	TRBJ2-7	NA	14	TGTGCCAGCAGCTATAGGGGGGGCCAGGGGGCGGAGTACTTC	CASSYRGGQGAEYF
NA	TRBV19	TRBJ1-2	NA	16	TGTGCCAGTAGTACCGTCGACTTGACGGGGAACTATGGCTACACCTTC	CASSTVDLTGNYGYTF
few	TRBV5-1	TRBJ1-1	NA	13	TGCGCCAGCAGCCGACTTACGAACACTGAAGCTTTCTTT	CASSRLTNTEAFF
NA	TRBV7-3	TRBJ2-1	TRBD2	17	TGTGCCAGCAGCTCCCAGACTAGCGGGAGGGGGTACAATGAGCAGTTCTTC	CASSSQTSGRGYNEQFF
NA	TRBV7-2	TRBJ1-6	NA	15	TGTGCCAGCAGCTTAGGGTCAGGATTAGGTTCACCCCTCCACTTT	CASSLGSGLGSPLHF
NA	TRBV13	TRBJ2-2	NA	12	TGTGCCAGCAGCTTGTTGGGGACTGCGCTGTTTTTT	CASSLLGTALFF
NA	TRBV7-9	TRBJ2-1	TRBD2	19	TGTGCCAGCAGCTTACCCGCTAGCGGGGCATGGGTCCCCTACAATGAGCAGTTCTTC	CASSLPASGAWVPYNEQFF
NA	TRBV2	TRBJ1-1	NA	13	TGTGCCAGCAGTTTAGGGGGGGGCACTGAAGCTTTCTTT	CASSLGGGTEAFF
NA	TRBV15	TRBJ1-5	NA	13	TGTGCCACCAGCCGACTTCAATCGAGTAGCCAGCATTTT	CATSRLQSSSQHF